The 30 T cell receptor beta chains listed next were all sequenced from one sample in a study of T-cell reconstitution after alpha-beta-depleted transplantation in children. It was with unique molecular identifiers that the TCRbeta library was prepared. A single record per CDR3 protein comes from TCRdb applying MiXCR to the PCR reads. The data show 420,000 or so distinct CDR3 sequences, about a tenth seen once. This specimen consisted of PBMCs from the stem cell graft donor, obtained from the stem cell graft. All receptors derive from a human donor who donated a stem cell graft to a child with acute myeloid leukemia.

On this clonotype: It may be a read error: a sequence one base away is much more abundant. The genes are TRBV7-2 and TRBJ1-1; TRBD1 matches 9 bases. Trimming took 2 bases from V and 4 from J; bases not matched to a gene: 5. The germline CDR1 and CDR2 sequences are SGHTA and FQGNSA. CDR3 length equals 15 residues. The CDR3 DNA sequence: TGTGCCAGCAGCTTAAACGGACAGGGGTTCACTGAAGCTTTCTTT. Protein: CASSLNGQGFTEAFF.

This clonotype was picked up a small number of times. The gene calls are TRBV7-2 and TRBJ2-1; perhaps TRBD1 as D (5 bases). The CDR3 sequence is 16 residues long. The germline V gene encodes CDR1 SGHTA and CDR2 FQGNSA. The ends were cut back, 3 bases at V and 8 bases at J, with 20 bases in the middle. Here the CDR3 reads CASSFPQGSVDDEQFF. As DNA, the CDR3 is TGTGCCAGCAGCTTCCCCCAGGGCTCGGTGGATGATGAGCAGTTCTTC.

This clonotype was detected only a few times. The V call is TRBV7-9, the J call TRBJ2-5; maybe TRBD2 (5 bases). Trimming took 6 bases from V and 2 from J, leaving 10 bases between them. CDR3 size: 13 residues. Germline V gives CDR1 SEHNR, CDR2 FQNEAQ (reference sequence). The CDR3 sequence is CASRMGRQETQYF. Here the CDR3 DNA reads TGTGCCAGCAGAATGGGGAGACAAGAGACCCAGTACTTC.

V usage is TRBV20-1 and J usage is TRBJ2-3; TRBD2 matches 9 bases. The CDR3 covers 17 residues. Germline V gene lookup returns CDR1 DFQATT and CDR2 SNEGSKA (reference sequence). The J segment lost 4 bases and the V segment lost 2 bases, leaving 13 bases of the junction unmatched. The chain's CDR3 is CSARLLAGGALADTQYF. The CDR3 region has the DNA TGCAGTGCTAGACTACTTGCGGGAGGGGCCTTGGCAGATACGCAGTATTTT.

This clonotype showed up just a few times. The genes are TRBV7-2 and TRBJ2-6; D possibly corresponds to TRBD2 (5 bases). Between the trimmed V and J ends, which lost 5 bases and 1 base, there was a span of 12 bases. Looked up from germline, CDR1 is SGHTA and CDR2 is FQGNSA. CDR3 length equals 16 residues. DNA of the CDR3: TGTGCCAGCAGCGAGGGCCCATTGTCTGGGGCCAACGTCCTGACTTTC. Translated: CASSEGPLSGANVLTF.

This rearrangement joins TRBV29-1 to TRBJ2-1, with TRBD2 identical over 9 bases. Germline assignment: CDR1 SQVTM and CDR2 ANQGSEA. Trimming took 7 bases from V and 8 from J; bases not matched to a gene: 6. The CDR3 sequence is 12 residues long. This chain's CDR3 is CSAAGGYDEQFF. CDR3 in DNA: TGCAGCGCGGCGGGGGGGTACGATGAGCAGTTCTTC.

V is TRBV20-1 and J is TRBJ1-5, with a possible D match to TRBD1 (6 bases). The ends were cut back, 0 bases at V and 0 bases at J, with 12 bases in the middle. Looked up from germline, CDR1 is DFQATT and CDR2 is SNEGSKA (reference sequence). The CDR3 runs to 16 residues. CDR3: CSARDKDSLSNQPQHF. Written as DNA, the CDR3 is TGCAGTGCTAGAGATAAGGACAGCCTTAGCAATCAGCCCCAGCATTTT.

This sequence joins TRBV4-1 and TRBJ2-7; 7 nucleotides agree with TRBD1. Germline V CDR1 and CDR2: MGHRA, YSYEKL. The CDR3 has 15 amino acids. The junction had 4 bases not matched to a gene; V was cut back by 0 bases and J by 2 bases. The CDR3 sequence is CASSQETGETYEQYF. CDR3 bases: TGCGCCAGCAGCCAAGAAACAGGGGAAACCTACGAGCAGTACTTC.

This clonotype was counted many times. The chain links TRBV5-6 to TRBJ2-7; the D gene is possibly TRBD1 (6 bases). Germline CDR1 SGHDT, CDR2 YYEEEE. V was pared by 2 bases and J by 8 bases, with 11 bases between. The CDR3 is made up of 12 amino acids. CDR3 sequence: CASSLQGEKQYF. Here the CDR3 DNA reads TGTGCCAGCAGCTTACAGGGTGAGAAGCAGTACTTC.

This rearrangement joins TRBV29-1 to TRBJ2-2, with unresolved D. The CDR3 covers 11 residues. Per the germline V gene, CDR1 is SQVTM and CDR2 is ANQGSEA. V lost 4 bases and J 6 bases, leaving 6 bases between the germline ends. The CDR3 DNA sequence: TGCAGCGTTGGAGATCCCGGGGAGCTGTTTTTT. Translated, it gives CSVGDPGELFF.

Many counts were recorded for this clonotype. The J gene is TRBJ2-4, the V gene TRBV5-1, with 8 bases lining up with TRBD1. Trimming took 0 bases from V and 8 from J; bases not matched to a gene: 4. Germline V gives CDR1 SGHRS, CDR2 YFSETQ. This CDR3 spans 14 amino acids. In DNA, the CDR3 is TGCGCCAGCAGCTTGGGGGACAGGTTCGACATTCAGTACTTC. Its protein product is CASSLGDRFDIQYF.

This chain joins TRBV6-2 or TRBV6-3 and TRBJ2-7, with a tentative D call TRBD1 (5 bases). The V end was cut by 7 bases, the J end by 5 bases, with 15 bases between. CDR1 and CDR2 from the germline V gene are MNHEY and SVGEGT. CDR3 size: 13 residues. CDR3 nucleotides: TGTGCCAGCAACTACAGGCCCCTCCACGAGCAGTACGTC. Protein product: CASNYRPLHEQYV.

In its sample, this clonotype was seen a few times. This rearrangement joins TRBV4-2 to TRBJ2-5; 9 bases are a match to TRBD2. Trimming at V came to 1 base and at J to 7 bases, leaving 10 bases not matched to a gene. This CDR3 is built from 16 residues. Germline assignment: CDR1 LGHNA and CDR2 YNFKEQ. CDR3 coding DNA: TGTGCCAGCAGCCAAGTGGCTAGCGGGACCGGGTCGACCCAGTACTTC. Translation gives CASSQVASGTGSTQYF.

The chain is built from TRBV29-1 and TRBJ2-7, with D perhaps assigned TRBD1 or TRBD2 (5 bases each). The CDR3 contains 12 residues. Looked up from germline, CDR1 is SQVTM and CDR2 is ANQGSEA. V was shortened by 3 bases and J by 4 bases, with 10 bases between the two germline ends. CDR3 in amino acids: CSVDAGSYEQYF. DNA of the CDR3: TGCAGCGTTGATGCAGGGAGTTACGAGCAGTACTTC.

This clonotype was seen repeatedly, ten times or more. The chain carries TRBV9 and TRBJ2-3; 8 nucleotides line up with TRBD1. The germline V gene encodes CDR1 SGDLS and CDR2 YYNGEE. The CDR3 spans 16 residues. J was trimmed by 1 base and V by 3 bases; bases with no gene match: 7. The CDR3 protein is CASSASGGAGTDTQYF. CDR3 in DNA: TGTGCCAGCAGCGCGTCAGGGGGCGCAGGCACAGATACGCAGTATTTT.

This clonotype was detected only a few times. The rearrangement links TRBV20-1 to TRBJ1-2; D unclear. The CDR3 totals 14 residues. V was trimmed by 0 bases and J by 2 bases, leaving 10 bases between them. The germline gives CDR1 DFQATT, CDR2 SNEGSKA (reference sequence). The CDR3 is CSARERQRNYGYTF. The CDR3, as DNA: TGCAGTGCTAGAGAACGGCAAAGAAACTATGGCTACACCTTC.

V and J are TRBV6-5 and TRBJ2-7; no firm D call. There are 15 residues in the CDR3. Germline V CDR1 and CDR2: MNHEY, SVGAGI. V was pared by 1 base and J by 2 bases, with 12 bases between. The CDR3 region is CASSYFQVSTYEQYF. In DNA, the CDR3 is TGTGCCAGCAGTTACTTTCAAGTATCCACCTACGAGCAGTACTTC.

This clonotype showed up just a few times. This rearrangement joins TRBV20-1 to TRBJ2-2; D not resolved. V lost 1 base to trimming and J lost 0 bases, with 6 bases between them. In germline, CDR1 is DFQATT, CDR2 SNEGSKA (reference sequence). The CDR3 has 14 residues. For the CDR3, the DNA is TGCAGTGCTAGAGGCGCGGCGAACACCGGGGAGCTGTTTTTT. Protein sequence: CSARGAANTGELFF.

This clonotype occurred a few times. The genes are TRBV4-1 and TRBJ2-1, with 9 bases lining up with TRBD1. This CDR3 comprises 16 residues. Germline V gene sequence: CDR1 MGHRA, CDR2 YSYEKL. V shed 0 bases and J 5 bases; nucleotides not matched to a gene: 5. Here the CDR3 DNA reads TGCGCCAGCAGCCAAGATCCGTGGGACAGGGACAATGAGCAGTTCTTC. Translation: CASSQDPWDRDNEQFF.

This clonotype appeared many times. The chain carries TRBV12-3 or TRBV12-4 and TRBJ1-2; D ambiguous. Trimming took 6 bases from V and 3 from J, leaving 11 bases between them. This CDR3 has 13 residues. The CDR3 DNA reads TGTGCCAGCAGACCAACAGAGGACTATGGCTACACCTTC. This encodes CASRPTEDYGYTF.

This clonotype showed up many times. The chain carries TRBV10-3 and TRBJ2-2; D call uncertain. Trimming shortened V by 2 bases and J by 6 bases, and 7 bases separated the two germline ends. The V gene's germline CDR1 is ENHRY and CDR2 SYGVKD. CDR3 length: 13 amino acids. CDR3 residues: CAISETAPGELFF. The CDR3 DNA is TGTGCCATCAGTGAGACAGCTCCCGGGGAGCTGTTTTTT.

This clonotype was seen at least ten times. The chain joins TRBV20-1 to TRBJ1-2, with D hard to call. Germline lookup yields CDR1 DFQATT and CDR2 SNEGSKA (reference sequence). The CDR3 runs to 12 residues. V was clipped by 0 bases and J by 6 bases, with 8 bases between them. The CDR3 DNA is TGCAGTGCTAGAGAAAGTCAGAATGGCTACACCTTC. Its protein product is CSARESQNGYTF.

V usage is TRBV12-3 or TRBV12-4 and J usage is TRBJ1-5; 7 bases line up with TRBD1. The V and J ends lost 6 bases and 4 bases, in that order; junction bases with no gene match: 9. This CDR3 comprises 15 residues. CDR3 nucleotides: TGTGCCAGCAGGCCCCCAGGACAGGCTAATCAGCCCCAGCATTTT. This encodes CASRPPGQANQPQHF.

This clonotype has a handful of counts. The V gene is TRBV4-1, the J gene TRBJ1-6; D not resolved. This CDR3 spans 17 amino acids. Germline CDR1 MGHRA, CDR2 YSYEKL. Trimming removed 0 bases from V and 5 bases from J, with 14 bases in between. The CDR3 DNA is TGCGCCAGCAGCCAAGATCCGGCGGCCGTTAATAATTCACCCCTCCACTTT. The encoded protein is CASSQDPAAVNNSPLHF.

V gene TRBV7-9 combines with J gene TRBJ2-1; D not resolved. CDR3 length equals 12 residues. Germline V gene sequence: CDR1 SEHNR, CDR2 FQNEAQ (reference sequence). V was trimmed by 5 bases and J by 6 bases, leaving 8 bases between them. CDR3 DNA: TGTGCCAGCAGCCCAAGGCCCAATGAGCAGTTCTTC. Its translation: CASSPRPNEQFF.

This clonotype was observed a few times. The genes are TRBV12-3 or TRBV12-4 and TRBJ1-6, with D uncertain. V lost 6 bases and J lost 6, with 6 bases in between. The CDR3 sequence is 12 residues long. The CDR3 DNA reads as TGTGCCAGCAGCACAAGTAATTCACCCCTCCACTTT. Amino acids: CASSTSNSPLHF.

The sample holds a few counts of this clonotype. V and J are TRBV30 and TRBJ1-2; a possible D gene is TRBD1 (6 bases). The length of the CDR3 is 14 residues. V was trimmed by 4 bases and J by 6 bases, leaving 18 bases between them. Germline V gene lookup returns CDR1 GTSNPN and CDR2 SVGIG (reference sequence). In DNA form, the CDR3 reads TGTGCCTGGACCGGCCCGGGAGGGGGAAATGGCTACACCTTC. Its translation is CAWTGPGGGNGYTF.

The chain recombines TRBV15 with TRBJ1-1; TRBD1 matches 7 bases. The CDR3 is 14 residues long. Germline CDR1 and CDR2: LNHNV and YYDKDF (reference sequence). Trimming cost V 5 bases and J 4 bases; bases outside gene matches: 7. The CDR3 loop is CATSVVTGTTEAFF. In DNA form, the CDR3 reads TGTGCCACCAGCGTCGTGACAGGGACCACTGAAGCTTTCTTT.

This clonotype appeared many times. The genes are TRBV29-1 and TRBJ2-1; 8 nucleotides align to TRBD1. The germline V gene has CDR1 SQVTM and CDR2 ANQGSEA. The CDR3 covers 13 residues. Unmatched junction bases numbered 3, after V lost 3 bases and J lost 5 bases. The CDR3 here is CSVDRGLNNEQFF. DNA for the CDR3: TGCAGCGTTGACAGGGGGCTAAACAATGAGCAGTTCTTC.

This clonotype was counted a few times. This chain connects TRBV5-1 to TRBJ2-3; perhaps D is TRBD1 or TRBD2 (6 bases each). CDR3 size: 16 residues. CDR1 is SGHRS and CDR2 is YFSETQ in the germline V gene. V lost 0 bases and J 1 base, leaving 12 bases between the germline ends. The CDR3 loop reads CASSLAGRQGTDTQYF. CDR3 nucleotide sequence: TGCGCCAGCAGCTTGGCCGGGAGACAGGGCACAGATACGCAGTATTTT.